The 9 T cell receptor beta chains below all came from one sample that was sequenced in a study of shared clonotypes between healthy human individuals. Produced via immunoSEQ multiplex PCR; TCRdb's table is partial and in-frame only. The sample holds about 2.4 million clones, under 95% seen once. Sequenced sample: naive CD4+ T cells from PBMCs. The subset was: CD45RA+ positively selected. The source of these receptors is a man aged 18 to 29 in good health. Some clones in this sample may be carry-over from other donors' samples.

The V and J genes are TRBV19 and TRBJ1-5, with a tentative D call TRBD1 (6 bases). This CDR3 has 14 amino acids. V lost 8 bases, J lost 0 bases, and 11 bases lay in between. Germline lookup yields CDR1 LNHDA and CDR2 SQIVND (reference sequence). CDR3 nucleotide sequence: TGTGCCAGTGGGTACAGGGATAGCAATCAGCCCCAGCATTTT. It translates to CASGYRDSNQPQHF. The variable domain in full, completed from reference TRBV19 and TRBJ1-5, reads DGGITQSPKYLFRKEGQNVTLSCEQNLNHDAMYWYRQDPGQGLRLIYYSQIVNDFQKGDIAEGYSVSREKKESFPLTVTSAQKNPTAFYLCASGYRDSNQPQHFGDGTRLSIL.

The CDR3 DNA is TGTGCCAGCAGGCGACAGGGGGAAGGCAATCAGCCCCAGCATTTT. Encoded protein: CASRRQGEGNQPQHF. V is TRBV6-1 and J is TRBJ1-5, with 9 bases fitting TRBD1. The CDR3 is 15 residues long. V was clipped by 6 bases and J by 2 bases; unmatched bases: 5. Germline-derived CDR1 and CDR2 are MNHNS and SASEGT.

For the CDR3, the DNA is TGTGCCATCAGCCCTCCCCCCGCAGATACGCAGTATTTT. It specifies CAISPPPADTQYF. V and J are TRBV10-3 and TRBJ2-3; unclear D gene. V was trimmed by 6 bases and J by 4 bases, leaving 11 bases between them. The CDR3 extends over 13 amino acids. The V gene's germline CDR1 is ENHRY and CDR2 SYGVKD.

The gene calls are TRBV10-3 and TRBJ2-3; no clear D. Germline V gene lookup returns CDR1 ENHRY and CDR2 SYGVKD. The CDR3 length is 13 residues. Trimming cost V 4 bases and J 3 bases, with 8 bases left between them. The CDR3 is CAISAGETDTQYF. In DNA, the CDR3 is TGTGCCATCAGTGCTGGGGAAACAGATACGCAGTATTTT.

The V call is TRBV10-3, the J call TRBJ1-3; 7 positions match TRBD1. With V trimmed by 1 base and J by 2 bases, 2 bases remained unmatched. The CDR3 sequence is 15 residues long. Germline CDR1 and CDR2: ENHRY and SYGVKD. In nucleotides, the CDR3 is TGTGCCATCAGTGAGTGGGACAGAGCTGGAAACACCATATATTTT. Protein product: CAISEWDRAGNTIYF.

This clone was recorded once. The chain links TRBV29-1 to TRBJ1-1; tentative D call: TRBD1 (5 bases). The CDR3 runs 13 residues. The germline CDR1 and CDR2 sequences are SQVTM and ANQGSEA. The ends were cut back, 7 bases at V and 4 bases at J, with 16 bases in the middle. CDR3 bases: TGCAGCGCCGGGGACGTTTCGGGCACTGAAGCTTTCTTT. This sequence encodes CSAGDVSGTEAFF.

J is TRBJ1-1 and V is TRBV6-1, with D possibly matching TRBD1 (6 bases). Trimming took 3 bases from V and 5 from J, leaving 13 bases between them. CDR1 and CDR2 (germline): MNHNS, SASEGT. This CDR3 is 14 amino acids long. In DNA form, the CDR3 reads TGTGCCAGCAGTGAGGGGACATGGGCGACTGAAGCTTTCTTT. Its protein is CASSEGTWATEAFF.

The gene calls are TRBV7-8 and TRBJ1-2; D gene uncertain. The CDR3 consists of 13 residues. Trimming left V 5 bases short and J 4 bases short, with 11 bases between. The germline CDR1 and CDR2 sequences are SGHVS and FQNEAQ. The CDR3 nucleotides are TGTGCCAGCAGCACGGACGGTTCCTATGGCTACACCTTC. Amino acids: CASSTDGSYGYTF. The entire variable domain, with the rest obtained from reference TRBV7-8 and TRBJ1-2, is as follows: GAGVSQSPRYKVAKRGQDVALRCDPISGHVSLFWYQQALGQGPEFLTYFQNEAQLDKSGLPSDRFFAERPEGSVSTLKIQRTQQEDSAVYLCASSTDGSYGYTFGSGTRLTVV.

The rearrangement uses TRBV10-2 and TRBJ2-3; no reliable D call. The V end lost 0 bases, the J end lost 2 bases, and 6 bases lay between the germline ends. This CDR3 spans 14 amino acids. The germline V gene encodes CDR1 WSHSY and CDR2 SAAADI. CDR3 nucleotides: TGCGCCAGCAGTGAGTCTTGGCTCACAGATACGCAGTATTTT. Translating gives CASSESWLTDTQYF.